This T cell receptor beta chain originates from a study of tumor-infiltrating lymphocytes in localized non-small cell lung cancer. Study background: Several tumor histologies, both smoking statuses, and some post-neoadjuvant chemotherapy samples were included.

There are a few counts of this clone. Antigen: not known. Findings and caveats of the study: Technical variation could not be separated from intratumor heterogeneity here. T-cell fraction did not differ between immunotypes IM1 and IM2. Not all patients were TCR sequenced, owing to tissue quantity.

Repertoires were generated with immunoSEQ multiplex PCR, while TCRdb's copy carries only in-frame clones and drops some. The table includes some 3,100 clones, over 50% detected once. With 0 bases removed from V and 5 bases from J, the gap between germline ends came to 13 bases. The CDR3 is made up of 15 amino acids. Germline V gives CDR1 LGHNA, CDR2 YSLEER. Sequencing was performed on uninvolved lung tissue not adjacent to the tumor. This clonotype originated in a human donor with non-small cell lung cancer. The rearrangement uses TRBV4-3 and TRBJ2-5; D may match TRBD1 or TRBD2 (6 bases each). Here the CDR3 DNA reads TGCGCCAGCAGCCAAGATAAGTGGGGGGCGGAGACCCAGTACTTC. Its protein is CASSQDKWGAETQYF.